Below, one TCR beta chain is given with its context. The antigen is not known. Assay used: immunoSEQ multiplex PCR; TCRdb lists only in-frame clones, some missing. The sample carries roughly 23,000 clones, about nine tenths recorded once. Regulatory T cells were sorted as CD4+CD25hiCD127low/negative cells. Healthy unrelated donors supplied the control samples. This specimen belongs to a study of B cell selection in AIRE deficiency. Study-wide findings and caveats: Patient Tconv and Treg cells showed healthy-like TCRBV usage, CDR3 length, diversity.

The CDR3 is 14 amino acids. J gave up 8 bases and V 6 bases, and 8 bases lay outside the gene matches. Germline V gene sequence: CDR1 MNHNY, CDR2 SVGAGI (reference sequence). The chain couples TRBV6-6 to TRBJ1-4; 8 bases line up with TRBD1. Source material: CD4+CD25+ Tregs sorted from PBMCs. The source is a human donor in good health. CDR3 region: CASSPSDRGEKLFF. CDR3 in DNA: TGTGCCAGCAGCCCTTCCGACAGGGGCGAAAAACTGTTTTTT.